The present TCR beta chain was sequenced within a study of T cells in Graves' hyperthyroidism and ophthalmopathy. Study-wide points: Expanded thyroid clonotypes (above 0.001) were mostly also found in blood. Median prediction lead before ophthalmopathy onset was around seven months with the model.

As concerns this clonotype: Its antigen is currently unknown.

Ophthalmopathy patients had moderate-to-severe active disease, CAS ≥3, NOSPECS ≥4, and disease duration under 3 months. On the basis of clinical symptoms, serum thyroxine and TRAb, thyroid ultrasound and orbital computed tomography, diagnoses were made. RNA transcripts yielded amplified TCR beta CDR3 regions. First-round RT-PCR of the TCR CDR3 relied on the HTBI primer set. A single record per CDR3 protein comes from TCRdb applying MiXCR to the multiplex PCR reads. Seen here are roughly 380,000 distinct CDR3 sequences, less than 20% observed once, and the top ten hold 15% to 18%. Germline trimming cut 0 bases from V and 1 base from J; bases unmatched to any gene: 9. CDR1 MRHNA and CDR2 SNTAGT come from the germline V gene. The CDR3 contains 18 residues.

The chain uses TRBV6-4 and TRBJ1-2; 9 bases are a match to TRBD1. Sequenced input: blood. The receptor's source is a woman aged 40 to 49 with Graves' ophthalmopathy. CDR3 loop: CASSDSLTGGSNNYGYTF. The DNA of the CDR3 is TGTGCCAGCAGTGACTCCCTTACAGGGGGCAGTAATAACTATGGCTACACCTTC.